The present entry profiles one T cell receptor beta chain with its context. The data belong to a study of blood T cell repertoires in COVID-19. TCRdb keeps only in-frame clones here, not all; method: immunoSEQ multiplex PCR. The repertoire consists of some 74,000 clones, with around 86% occurring once and the leading ten covering under 7%. CDR1 is KGHSH and CDR2 is LQKENI in the germline V gene. The CDR3 spans 15 residues. Losses at the gene ends were 4 bases for V and 4 bases for J; bases not matched to a gene: 6. The sequencing sample was made of peripheral blood. This TCR was recovered from a man aged 50-60 years with active COVID-19. V and J are TRBV18 and TRBJ2-1; 8 nucleotides align to TRBD1. The chain's CDR3 is CASSLRQGQYNEQFF. In DNA, the CDR3 is TGTGCCAGCTCACTTAGACAGGGGCAGTACAATGAGCAGTTCTTC.